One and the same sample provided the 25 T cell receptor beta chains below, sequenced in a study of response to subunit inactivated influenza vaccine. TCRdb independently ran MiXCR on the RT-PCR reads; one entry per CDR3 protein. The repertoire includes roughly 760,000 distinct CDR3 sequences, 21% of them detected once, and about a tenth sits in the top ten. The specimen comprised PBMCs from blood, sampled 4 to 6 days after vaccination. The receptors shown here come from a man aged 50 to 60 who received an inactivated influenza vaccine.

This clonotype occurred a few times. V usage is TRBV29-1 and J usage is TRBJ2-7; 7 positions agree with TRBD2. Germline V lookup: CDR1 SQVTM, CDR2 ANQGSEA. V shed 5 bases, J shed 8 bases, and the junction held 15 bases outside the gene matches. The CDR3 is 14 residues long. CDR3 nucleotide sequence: TGCAGCGTTCCGGATGTGACAGAGACTAGCAAGCAGTACTTC. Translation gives CSVPDVTETSKQYF.

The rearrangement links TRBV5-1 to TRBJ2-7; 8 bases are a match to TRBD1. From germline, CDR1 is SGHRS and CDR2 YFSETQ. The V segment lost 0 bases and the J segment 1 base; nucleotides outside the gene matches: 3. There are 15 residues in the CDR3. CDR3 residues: CASSLGDRTSYEQYF. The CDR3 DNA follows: TGCGCCAGCAGCTTGGGGGACAGGACTTCCTACGAGCAGTACTTC.

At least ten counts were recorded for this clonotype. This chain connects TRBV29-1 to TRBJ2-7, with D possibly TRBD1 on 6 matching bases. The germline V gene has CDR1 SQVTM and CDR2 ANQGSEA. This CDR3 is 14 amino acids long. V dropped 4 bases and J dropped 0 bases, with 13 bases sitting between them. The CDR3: CSVGGHNSSYEQYF. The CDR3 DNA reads TGCAGCGTTGGGGGACACAATTCCTCCTACGAGCAGTACTTC.

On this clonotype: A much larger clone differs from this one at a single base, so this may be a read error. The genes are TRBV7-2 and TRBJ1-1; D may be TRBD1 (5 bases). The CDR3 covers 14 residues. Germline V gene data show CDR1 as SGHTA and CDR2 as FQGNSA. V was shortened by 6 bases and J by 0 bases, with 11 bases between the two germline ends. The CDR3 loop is CASRLDRLNTEAFF. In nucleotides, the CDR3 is TGTGCCAGCAGACTCGACAGACTGAACACTGAAGCTTTCTTT. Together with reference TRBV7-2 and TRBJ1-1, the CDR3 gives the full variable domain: GAGVSQSPSNKVTEKGKDVELRCDPISGHTALYWYRQSLGQGLEFLIYFQGNSAPDKSGLPSDRFSAERTGGSVSTLTIQRTQQEDSAVYLCASRLDRLNTEAFFGQGTRLTVV.

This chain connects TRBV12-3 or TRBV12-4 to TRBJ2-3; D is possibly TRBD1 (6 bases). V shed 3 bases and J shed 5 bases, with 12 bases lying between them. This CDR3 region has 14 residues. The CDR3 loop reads CASSLVPRGDTQYF. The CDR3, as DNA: TGTGCCAGCAGTTTGGTTCCCAGGGGAGATACGCAGTATTTT.

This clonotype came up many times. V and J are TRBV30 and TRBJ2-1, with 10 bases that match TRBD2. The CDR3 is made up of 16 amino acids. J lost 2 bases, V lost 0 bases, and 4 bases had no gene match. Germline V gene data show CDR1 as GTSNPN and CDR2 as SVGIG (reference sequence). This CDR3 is CAWSVWSGGAYNEQFF. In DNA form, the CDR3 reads TGTGCCTGGAGTGTTTGGAGCGGGGGGGCCTACAATGAGCAGTTCTTC.

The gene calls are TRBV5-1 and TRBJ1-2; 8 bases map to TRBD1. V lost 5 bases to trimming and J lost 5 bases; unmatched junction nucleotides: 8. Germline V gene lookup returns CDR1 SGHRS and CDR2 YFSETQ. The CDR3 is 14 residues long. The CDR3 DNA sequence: TGCGCCAGCAGACCTTCCGGGACAGGATATGGCTACACCTTC. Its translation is CASRPSGTGYGYTF. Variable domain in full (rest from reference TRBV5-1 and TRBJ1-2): KAGVTQTPRYLIKTRGQQVTLSCSPISGHRSVSWYQQTPGQGLQFLFEYFSETQRNKGNFPGRFSGRQFSNSRSEMNVSTLELGDSALYLCASRPSGTGYGYTFGSGTRLTVV.

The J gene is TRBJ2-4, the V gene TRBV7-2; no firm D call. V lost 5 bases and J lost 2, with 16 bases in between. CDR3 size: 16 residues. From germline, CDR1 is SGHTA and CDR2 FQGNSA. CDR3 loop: CASSASLWGSKNIQYF. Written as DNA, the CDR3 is TGTGCCAGCAGCGCCTCCCTGTGGGGTTCCAAAAACATTCAGTACTTC. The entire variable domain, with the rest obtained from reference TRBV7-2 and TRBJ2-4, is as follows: GAGVSQSPSNKVTEKGKDVELRCDPISGHTALYWYRQSLGQGLEFLIYFQGNSAPDKSGLPSDRFSAERTGGSVSTLTIQRTQQEDSAVYLCASSASLWGSKNIQYFGAGTRLSVL.

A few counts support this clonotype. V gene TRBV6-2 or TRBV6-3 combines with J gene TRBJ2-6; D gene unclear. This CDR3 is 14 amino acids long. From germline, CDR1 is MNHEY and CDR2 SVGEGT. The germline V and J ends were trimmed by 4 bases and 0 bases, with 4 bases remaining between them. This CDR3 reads CASSFYSGANVLTF. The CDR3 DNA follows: TGTGCCAGCAGTTTTTACTCTGGGGCCAACGTCCTGACTTTC.

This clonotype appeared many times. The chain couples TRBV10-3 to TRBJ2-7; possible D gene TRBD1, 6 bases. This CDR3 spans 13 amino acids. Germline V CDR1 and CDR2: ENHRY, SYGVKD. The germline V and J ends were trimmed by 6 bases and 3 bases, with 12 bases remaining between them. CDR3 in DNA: TGTGCCATCAGACCGGGACACCGCTACGAGCAGTACTTC. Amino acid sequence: CAIRPGHRYEQYF.

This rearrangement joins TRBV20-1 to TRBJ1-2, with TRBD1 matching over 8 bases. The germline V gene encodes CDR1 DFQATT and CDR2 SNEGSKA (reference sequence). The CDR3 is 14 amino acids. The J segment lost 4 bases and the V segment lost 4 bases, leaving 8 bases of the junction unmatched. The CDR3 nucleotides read TGCAGTGCTAATGACAGGGGAGCGGTCTATGGCTACACCTTC. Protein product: CSANDRGAVYGYTF.

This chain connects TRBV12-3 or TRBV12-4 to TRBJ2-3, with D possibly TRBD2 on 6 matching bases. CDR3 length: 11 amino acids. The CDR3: CASGVTDTQYF. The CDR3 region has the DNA TGTGCGTCGGGAGTAACAGATACGCAGTATTTT.

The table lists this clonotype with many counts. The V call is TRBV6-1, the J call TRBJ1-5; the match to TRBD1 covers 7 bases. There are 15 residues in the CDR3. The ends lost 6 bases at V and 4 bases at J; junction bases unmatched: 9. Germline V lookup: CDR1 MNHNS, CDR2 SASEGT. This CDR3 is CASRRTGQINQPQHF. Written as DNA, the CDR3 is TGTGCCAGCAGACGTACGGGACAGATAAATCAGCCCCAGCATTTT.

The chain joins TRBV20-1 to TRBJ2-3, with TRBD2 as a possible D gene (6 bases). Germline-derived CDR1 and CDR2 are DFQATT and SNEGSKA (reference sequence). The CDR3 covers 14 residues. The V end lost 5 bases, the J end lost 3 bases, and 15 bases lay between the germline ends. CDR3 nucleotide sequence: TGCAGTGCTCGTAGACGGGAGCTAACAGATACGCAGTATTTT. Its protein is CSARRRELTDTQYF.

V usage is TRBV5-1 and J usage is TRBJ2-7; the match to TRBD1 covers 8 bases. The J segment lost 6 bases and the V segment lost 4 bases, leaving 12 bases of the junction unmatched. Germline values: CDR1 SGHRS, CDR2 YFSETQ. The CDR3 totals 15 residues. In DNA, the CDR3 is TGCGCCAGCAGCAATAGGACAGGGTATTTCGGCGAGCAGTACTTC. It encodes CASSNRTGYFGEQYF.

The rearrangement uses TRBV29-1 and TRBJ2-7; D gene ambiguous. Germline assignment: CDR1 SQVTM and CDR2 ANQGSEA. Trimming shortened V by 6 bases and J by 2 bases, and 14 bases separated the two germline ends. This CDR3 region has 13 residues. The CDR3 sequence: CSVLLVGPYEQYF. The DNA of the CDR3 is TGCAGCGTGTTGCTGGTCGGACCCTACGAGCAGTACTTC.

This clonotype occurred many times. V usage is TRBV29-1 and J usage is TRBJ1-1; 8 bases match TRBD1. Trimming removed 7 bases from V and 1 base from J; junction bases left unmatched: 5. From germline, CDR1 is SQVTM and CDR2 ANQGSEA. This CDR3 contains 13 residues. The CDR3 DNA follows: TGCAGCGCGGACAGGGCCCAGAACACTGAAGCTTTCTTT. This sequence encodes CSADRAQNTEAFF.

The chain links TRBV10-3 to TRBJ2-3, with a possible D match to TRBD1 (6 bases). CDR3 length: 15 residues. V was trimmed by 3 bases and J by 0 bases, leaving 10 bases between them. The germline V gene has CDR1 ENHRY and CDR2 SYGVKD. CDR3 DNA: TGTGCCATCAGTGACCCCACAGGGAGCACAGATACGCAGTATTTT. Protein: CAISDPTGSTDTQYF.

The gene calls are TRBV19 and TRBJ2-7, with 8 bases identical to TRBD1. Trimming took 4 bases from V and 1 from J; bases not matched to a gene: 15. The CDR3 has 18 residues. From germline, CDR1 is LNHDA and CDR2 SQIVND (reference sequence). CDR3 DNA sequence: TGTGCCAGTAGTAGGACAGGGCAGGTTCATTGGGAGTCCTACGAGCAGTACTTC. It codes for CASSRTGQVHWESYEQYF.

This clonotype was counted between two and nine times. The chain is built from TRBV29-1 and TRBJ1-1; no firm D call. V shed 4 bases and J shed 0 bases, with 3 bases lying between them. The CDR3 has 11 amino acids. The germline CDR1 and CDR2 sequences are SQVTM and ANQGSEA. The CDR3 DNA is TGCAGCGTTGGGATGAACACTGAAGCTTTCTTT. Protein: CSVGMNTEAFF.

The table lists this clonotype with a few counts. In DNA form, the CDR3 reads TGCAGCGCCCCGGGAAGGGCAAACACCGGGGAGCTGTTTTTT. Its translation: CSAPGRANTGELFF. This rearrangement joins TRBV29-1 to TRBJ2-2; tentative D call: TRBD2 (5 bases). The CDR3 extends over 14 amino acids. CDR1 is SQVTM and CDR2 is ANQGSEA in the germline V gene. The V and J ends lost 7 bases and 2 bases respectively, with 14 bases between them.

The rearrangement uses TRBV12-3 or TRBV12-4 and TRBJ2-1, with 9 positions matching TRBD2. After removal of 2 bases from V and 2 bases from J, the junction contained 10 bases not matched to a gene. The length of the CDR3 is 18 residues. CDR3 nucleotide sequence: TGTGCCAGCAGTTTACTCCTTGGACTAGCGAGAACCTACAATGAGCAGTTCTTC. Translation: CASSLLLGLARTYNEQFF.

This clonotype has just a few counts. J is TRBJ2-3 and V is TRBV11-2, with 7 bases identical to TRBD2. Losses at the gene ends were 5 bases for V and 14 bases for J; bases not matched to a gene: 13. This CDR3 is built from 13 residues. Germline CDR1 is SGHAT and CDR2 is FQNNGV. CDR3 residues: CASSPIRAGLLYF. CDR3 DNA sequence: TGTGCCAGCAGCCCTATTAGAGCGGGGCTGCTGTATTTT. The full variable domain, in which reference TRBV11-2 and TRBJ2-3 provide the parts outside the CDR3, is EAGVAQSPRYKIIEKRQSVAFWCNPISGHATLYWYQQILGQGPKLLIQFQNNGVVDDSQLPKDRFSAERLKGVDSTLKIQPAKLEDSAVYLCASSPIRAGLLYFGPGTRLTVL.

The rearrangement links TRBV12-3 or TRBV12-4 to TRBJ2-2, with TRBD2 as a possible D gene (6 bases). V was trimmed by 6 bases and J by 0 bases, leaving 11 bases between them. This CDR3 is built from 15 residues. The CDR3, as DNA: TGTGCCAGCAGGCGACTAGGGACGAACACCGGGGAGCTGTTTTTT. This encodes CASRRLGTNTGELFF.

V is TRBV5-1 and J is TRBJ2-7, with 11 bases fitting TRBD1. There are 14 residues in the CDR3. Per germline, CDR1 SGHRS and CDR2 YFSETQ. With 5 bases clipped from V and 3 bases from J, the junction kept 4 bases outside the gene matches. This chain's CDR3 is CASRGGTGGYEQYF. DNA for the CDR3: TGCGCCAGCAGAGGGGGGACAGGGGGCTACGAGCAGTACTTC.